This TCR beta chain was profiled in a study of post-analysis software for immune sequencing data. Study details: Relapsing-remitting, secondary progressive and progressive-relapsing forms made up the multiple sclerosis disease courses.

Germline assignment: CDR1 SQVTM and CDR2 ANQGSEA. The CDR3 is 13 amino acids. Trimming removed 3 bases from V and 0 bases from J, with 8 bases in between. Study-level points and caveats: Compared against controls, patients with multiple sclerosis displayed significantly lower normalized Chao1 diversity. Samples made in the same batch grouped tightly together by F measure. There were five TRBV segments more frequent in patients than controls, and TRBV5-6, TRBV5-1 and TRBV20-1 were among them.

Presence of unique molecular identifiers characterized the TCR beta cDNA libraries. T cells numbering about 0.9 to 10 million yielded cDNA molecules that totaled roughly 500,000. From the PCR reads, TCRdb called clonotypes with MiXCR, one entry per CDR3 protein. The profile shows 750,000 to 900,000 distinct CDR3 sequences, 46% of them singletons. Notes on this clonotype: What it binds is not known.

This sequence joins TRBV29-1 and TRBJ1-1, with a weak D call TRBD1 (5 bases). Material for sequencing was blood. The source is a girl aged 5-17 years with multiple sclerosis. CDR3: CSVDSDMNTEAFF. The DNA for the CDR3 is TGCAGCGTTGATTCGGACATGAACACTGAAGCTTTCTTT. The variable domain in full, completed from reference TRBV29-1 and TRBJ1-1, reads SAVISQKPSRDICQRGTSLTIQCQVDSQVTMMFWYRQQPGQSLTLIATANQGSEATYESGFVIDKFPISRPNLTFSTLTVSNMSPEDSSIYLCSVDSDMNTEAFFGQGTRLTVV.